This T cell receptor beta chain originates from a study of cytomegalovirus exposure and HLA in healthy donors. Study findings and constraints: Presence/absence analysis assumed near-uniform sequencing depth across donors. Earlier results showed most TCR beta V segments being productive about 87% or about 30% of the time.

PCR was performed using 60 Vbeta and 13 Jbeta primers. The repertoire was sequenced with immunoSEQ multiplex PCR; TCRdb's copy has only in-frame clones and lacks some. The sample data list roughly 190,000 clones. To note about this clone: No antigen is known for it.

The CDR3 sequence is 15 residues long. Germline loops: CDR1 SGDLS, CDR2 YYNGEE. Unmatched junction bases numbered 6, after V lost 0 bases and J lost 5 bases. The chain recombines TRBV9 with TRBJ2-3, with TRBD2 matching over 7 bases. This sequence originates from a man aged 25-45 years in good health and CMV-seronegative. The sequencing sample was made of PBMCs. In DNA, the CDR3 is TGTGCCAGCAGCGTAGTTGCGGGAGCTGGAGATACGCAGTATTTT. It yields the protein CASSVVAGAGDTQYF.